This TCR beta chain was obtained from a study of blood T cells in healthy people across ages. This clonotype was observed many times. Its antigen remains unidentified. It was with a sample-barcoded 5' primer and a J-beta primer mix that a second PCR of roughly 6 to 12 cycles was run. TCRdb processed the 5' RACE reads anew with MiXCR; each CDR3 protein has one entry. Among about 700,000 distinct CDR3 sequences listed, around 32% were seen once. The V segment lost 7 bases and the J segment 7 bases; nucleotides outside the gene matches: 9. The CDR3 length is 14 residues. Broader study findings: Donor CMV infection status was unknown, possibly confounding age-related changes in expanded clonotypes. The study found more naive CD4+ cells and higher diversity in long-lived than aged donors. Underestimates were what the diversity estimates from one million T cells were considered to be.

Input material: blood. This receptor was identified in an elderly woman in good health. The V call is TRBV12-3 or TRBV12-4, the J call TRBJ1-2, with TRBD1 matching over 10 bases. CDR3 loop: CASTPTGGSRGYTF. In nucleotides, the CDR3 is TGTGCCAGCACCCCGACAGGGGGCTCGCGTGGCTACACCTTC.